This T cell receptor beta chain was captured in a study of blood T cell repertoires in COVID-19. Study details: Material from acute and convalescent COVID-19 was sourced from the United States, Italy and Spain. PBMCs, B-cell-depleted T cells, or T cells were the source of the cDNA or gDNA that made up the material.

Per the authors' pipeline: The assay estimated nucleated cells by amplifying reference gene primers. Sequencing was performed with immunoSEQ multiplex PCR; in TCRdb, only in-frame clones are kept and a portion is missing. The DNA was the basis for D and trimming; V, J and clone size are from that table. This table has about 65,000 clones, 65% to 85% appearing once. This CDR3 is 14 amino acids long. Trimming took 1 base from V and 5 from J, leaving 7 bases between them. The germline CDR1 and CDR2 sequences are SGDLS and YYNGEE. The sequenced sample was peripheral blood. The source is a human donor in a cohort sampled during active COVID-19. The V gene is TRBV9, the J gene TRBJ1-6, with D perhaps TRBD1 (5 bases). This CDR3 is CASSVRQNNSPLHF. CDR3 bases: TGTGCCAGCAGCGTACGACAGAATAATTCACCCCTCCACTTT.